This T cell receptor (beta chain) is from a study of blood T cell repertoires in COVID-19. Turning to the study itself: Samples came from the United States, Italy and Spain, spanning acute and convalescent COVID-19. Sources were T cells, B-cell-depleted T cells, or PBMCs; the material itself was cDNA or gDNA.

The age range of participants was about 18 to 95 years, with residence in more than 20 US areas. In assigning cohorts, the study relied on participant-reported clinical history. Measured with immunoSEQ multiplex PCR; TCRdb has only the in-frame clones, and not every one. Among about 320,000 clones listed, roughly 90% were seen once. Germline V gene sequence: CDR1 MNHEY, CDR2 SVGAGI. There are 13 residues in the CDR3. V lost 5 bases, J lost 7 bases, and 12 bases lay in between. Sequencing used PBMCs or T cells enriched from blood (not recorded which). The TCR was taken from a man aged 55 to 70 who had recovered from COVID-19. The chain carries TRBV6-5 and TRBJ1-5; D unclear. CDR3 in DNA: TGTGCCAGCAGTAGATCTGAGGGACAGCCCCAGCATTTT. Translation gives CASSRSEGQPQHF.